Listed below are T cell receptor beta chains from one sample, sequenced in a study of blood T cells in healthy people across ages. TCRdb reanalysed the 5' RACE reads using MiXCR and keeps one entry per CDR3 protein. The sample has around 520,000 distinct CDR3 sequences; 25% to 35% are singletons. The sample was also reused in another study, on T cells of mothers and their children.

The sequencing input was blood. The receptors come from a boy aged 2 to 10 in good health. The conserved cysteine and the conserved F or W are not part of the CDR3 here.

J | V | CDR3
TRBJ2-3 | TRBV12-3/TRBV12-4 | ASSLGADVQY
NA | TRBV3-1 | ASSQDRTLGRNEQF
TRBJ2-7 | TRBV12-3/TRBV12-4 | ASSLSSQGAVEQY
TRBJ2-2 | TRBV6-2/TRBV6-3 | ASSKTFGELF
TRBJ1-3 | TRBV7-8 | ASSVGQSSGNTIY
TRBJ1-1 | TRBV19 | ASSGGVAF
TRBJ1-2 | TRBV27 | ASRPNRELGYGYT
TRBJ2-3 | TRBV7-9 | ASSAPAGLHTDTQY
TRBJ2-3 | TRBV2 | ADRGTSGDTQY
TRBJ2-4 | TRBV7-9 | ASSLWGPIQY
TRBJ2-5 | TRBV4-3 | ASSQGKGKETQY
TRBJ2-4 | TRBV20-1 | SARTGPKNIQY
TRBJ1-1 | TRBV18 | ASSPGTGGETEAF
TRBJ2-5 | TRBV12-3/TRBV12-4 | ASSFGTKQETQY
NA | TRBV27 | ASSKGPGRFQETQY
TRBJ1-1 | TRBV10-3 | ATENRGGTEAF
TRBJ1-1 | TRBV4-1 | ASSLTGGEINEAF
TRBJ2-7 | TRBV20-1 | SARLPLAGAYEQY
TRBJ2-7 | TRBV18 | ASSPADIAYEQY
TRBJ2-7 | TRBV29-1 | SVEVQDRVNEQY
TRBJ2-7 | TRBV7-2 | ASSSSGNSYEQY
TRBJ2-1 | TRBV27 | ASTGGLSSYNEQF
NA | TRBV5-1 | ASSSGQGAESYEQY
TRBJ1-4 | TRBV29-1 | SPRDGQNEKLF
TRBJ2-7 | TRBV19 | ASSIMAGGPSYEQY
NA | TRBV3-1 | ASSQDLPAGSEQF
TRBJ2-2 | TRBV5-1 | ASSLGTGITGELF
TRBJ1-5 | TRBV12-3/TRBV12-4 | ASYRDRESNQPQH
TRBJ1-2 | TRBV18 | ASQGQGSYGYT
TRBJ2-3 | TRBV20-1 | SASGIWKTDTQY
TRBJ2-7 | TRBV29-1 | SVPSGTGVYEQY
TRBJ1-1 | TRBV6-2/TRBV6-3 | ASSRQGEAF
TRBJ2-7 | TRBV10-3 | AIRGTGAYEQY
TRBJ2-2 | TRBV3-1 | ASSQGRGPAGELF
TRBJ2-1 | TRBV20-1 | SASKGLALNEQF
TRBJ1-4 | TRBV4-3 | ASSQVEGIELF
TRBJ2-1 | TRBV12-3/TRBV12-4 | ASSLFEASGGSHLNEQF